This T cell receptor beta chain was identified during a study of T cell repertoires in cytomegalovirus infection. At the level of the study: TCR beta signatures that were public indicated CMV infection and matching HLA type. Notes on the study in general: In two of eight donors, the top clonotype was HLA-C-restricted CMV-specific. The study identified carriers of CMV plus the relevant HLA from cumulative public TCR beta family frequency.

Each CDR3 protein gets one entry after TCRdb re-called the reads with MiXCR. The sample yields some 350,000 distinct CDR3 sequences, around 18% seen once. The ends were cut back, 6 bases at V and 5 bases at J, with 10 bases in the middle. The CDR3 is made up of 13 amino acids. Germline V lookup: CDR1 SNHLY, CDR2 FYNNEI. Regarding this clonotype: Antigen unknown.

The specimen was PBMCs. This sequence was found in a human donor in good health (CMV status not recorded). Some clones in this sample may be carry-over from other donors' samples. The chain recombines TRBV2 with TRBJ2-2, with D possibly matching TRBD1 (6 bases). DNA of the CDR3: TGTGCCAGCAGGATGGGGGCGACCGGGGAGCTGTTTTTT. Protein: CASRMGATGELFF. Drawing the rest from reference TRBV2 and TRBJ2-2, the complete variable domain is EPEVTQTPSHQVTQMGQEVILRCVPISNHLYFYWYRQILGQKVEFLVSFYNNEISEKSEIFDDQFSVERPDGSNFTLKIRSTKLEDSAMYFCASRMGATGELFFGEGSRLTVL.